The following is a T cell receptor beta chain sequence with its context. This clone came up once. The antigen this receptor binds is unknown. Qualities for individual bases were not recorded, and no much larger clone is one base off. The library was made by the immunoSEQ multiplex PCR assay. TCRdb mirrors the immuneACCESS table, restricted to in-frame sequences. Some clones are absent from its copies; in checked studies, under half trace to an unresolved V gene, and the reason for the others is unknown. Here the sample has tens of thousands of clones; approximately 78% occur a single time. Together, the top ten hold about 6.6% of the sample. This sample is drawn from a study of radiotherapy plus CTLA-4 blockade in lung cancer (dated by TCRdb to 2016 to 2018). Background on the whole study: Objective responses occurred in approximately 19% of enrolled patients, and 31% achieved disease control.

As encoded in the germline V gene, CDR1 is SGHTA while CDR2 is FQGNSA. Spanning cysteine to valine, the CDR3 consists of 13 amino acids. Only the CDR3 DNA stays, 39 bases, in frame from base 1. Trimming costs V 4 bases and J 2 bases, and their ends lie 9 bases apart. The study evaluated CTLA-4 blockade (ipilimumab) given together with focal radiation therapy in patients who had chemo-refractory metastatic non-small-cell lung cancer. The study at large found these results: The strongest predictors of response were reported to be early dynamic shifts in blood T cell clones along with a rise in serum interferon-beta following radiation. After treatment with radiotherapy and ipilimumab, TCR clones that originated in tumors expanded in peripheral blood.

Source: peripheral blood, taken from a patient treated with radiotherapy plus ipilimumab. The chain uses TRBV7-2 and TRBJ2-7; too little of a D gene remains to name it. This receptor was identified in a human donor with non-small cell lung cancer who had a complete response to radiotherapy plus ipilimumab. The CDR3 in this case is CASSSYGPYEQYV. The sequenced DNA: TGTGCCAGCAGCTCTTACGGACCCTACGAGCAGTACGTC.